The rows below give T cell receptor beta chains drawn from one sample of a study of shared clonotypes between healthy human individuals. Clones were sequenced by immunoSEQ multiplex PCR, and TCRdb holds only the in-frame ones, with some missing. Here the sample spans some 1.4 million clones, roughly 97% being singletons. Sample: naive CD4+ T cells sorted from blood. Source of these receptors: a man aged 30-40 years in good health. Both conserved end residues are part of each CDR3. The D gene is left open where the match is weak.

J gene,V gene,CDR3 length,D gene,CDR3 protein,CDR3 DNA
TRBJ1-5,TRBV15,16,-,CATSREDGGVSQPQHF,TGTGCCACCAGCAGAGAGGATGGCGGCGTCTCCCAGCCCCAGCATTTT
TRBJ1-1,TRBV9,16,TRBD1,CASSVFMTGGMTEAFF,TGTGCCAGCAGCGTATTCATGACAGGGGGTATGACTGAAGCTTTCTTT
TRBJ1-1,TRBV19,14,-,CASSHTGMNTEAFF,TGTGCCAGTAGTCATACAGGAATGAACACTGAAGCTTTCTTT
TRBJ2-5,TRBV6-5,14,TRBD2,CASSASGAIETQYF,TGTGCCAGCTCAGCTAGCGGGGCAATAGAGACCCAGTACTTC
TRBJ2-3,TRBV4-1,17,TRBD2,CASSQDEGAGAGDTQYF,TGCGCCAGCAGCCAAGACGAGGGCGCGGGAGCTGGGGATACGCAGTATTTT
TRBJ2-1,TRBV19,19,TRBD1,CASSIDAPSARQGANEQFF,TGTGCCAGTAGTATAGATGCCCCGTCCGCTAGACAGGGGGCCAATGAGCAGTTCTTC
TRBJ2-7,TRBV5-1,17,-,CASSLVGGVPFSYEQYF,TGCGCCAGCAGCTTGGTAGGGGGGGTCCCCTTCTCCTACGAGCAGTACTTC
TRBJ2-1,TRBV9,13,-,CASSVGDYNEQFF,TGTGCCAGCAGCGTAGGGGACTACAATGAGCAGTTCTTC
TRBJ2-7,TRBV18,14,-,CASSSLGIEYEQYF,TGTGCCAGCTCGTCTCTGGGTATAGAATACGAGCAGTACTTC
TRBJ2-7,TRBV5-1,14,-,CASSLVGPGYEQYF,TGCGCCAGCAGCTTGGTGGGACCGGGCTACGAGCAGTACTTC
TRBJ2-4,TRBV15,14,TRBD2,CATSRETGGTIQYF,TGTGCCACCAGCAGAGAAACGGGAGGTACGATTCAGTACTTC